This T cell receptor (beta chain) stems from a study of blood T cell repertoires in COVID-19. Among Cohort 3 donors, those recovered had two negative PCRs, clearance, or symptom resolution. Repertoires were generated with immunoSEQ multiplex PCR, while TCRdb's copy carries only in-frame clones and drops some. The data hold 250,000 or so clones, with 70% to 90% observed a single time. Germline values: CDR1 SGHRS, CDR2 YFSETQ. Trimming took off 0 bases at V and 12 bases at J, with 10 bases between the two ends. The CDR3 contains 12 residues. The J gene is TRBJ2-1, the V gene TRBV5-1, with D possibly matching TRBD2 (5 bases). The origin of this receptor is a man younger than 40 who had recovered from COVID-19. Sequenced: PBMCs or T cells enriched from blood (not recorded which). The CDR3 protein is CASSLVTGMQFF. CDR3 in DNA: TGCGCCAGCAGCTTGGTAACGGGAATGCAGTTCTTC. The full variable domain, in which reference TRBV5-1 and TRBJ2-1 provide the parts outside the CDR3, is KAGVTQTPRYLIKTRGQQVTLSCSPISGHRSVSWYQQTPGQGLQFLFEYFSETQRNKGNFPGRFSGRQFSNSRSEMNVSTLELGDSALYLCASSLVTGMQFFGPGTRLTVL.